Presented here are 10 T cell receptor beta chains from one specimen sequenced in a study of beta chain features in type 1 diabetes. Expressed TCRB transcripts were sequenced because the isolated RNA had all been reverse transcribed beforehand. Generated by immunoSEQ multiplex PCR, the TCRdb table keeps only in-frame clones and is missing some. The top ten clones hold 5.5% to 7.5% of a sample with 300,000 to 350,000 clones, about 15% of them seen once. The sample taken for sequencing was central memory CD4+ T cells from blood. The receptors derive from a man aged 25-45 years in good health.

The chain has TRBV5-1 and TRBJ1-4; 7 bases agree with TRBD1. The V and J ends lost 7 bases and 7 bases, in that order; junction bases with no gene match: 16. The length of the CDR3 is 16 residues. Germline CDR1 reads SGHRS; CDR2 reads YFSETQ. The CDR3: CASGPTSGGSAEKLFF. The CDR3 DNA reads TGCGCCAGCGGCCCCACCTCAGGGGGGAGTGCTGAAAAACTGTTTTTT. Together with reference TRBV5-1 and TRBJ1-4, the CDR3 gives the full variable domain: KAGVTQTPRYLIKTRGQQVTLSCSPISGHRSVSWYQQTPGQGLQFLFEYFSETQRNKGNFPGRFSGRQFSNSRSEMNVSTLELGDSALYLCASGPTSGGSAEKLFFGSGTQLSVL.

The rearrangement joins TRBV19 to TRBJ2-3; D unclear. The CDR3 sequence is 12 residues long. V was cut by 5 bases and J by 3 bases, with 6 bases left in between. Germline V gene sequence: CDR1 LNHDA, CDR2 SQIVND (reference sequence). This CDR3 is CASSRLTDTQYF. CDR3 nucleotides: TGTGCCAGTAGTCGGTTAACAGATACGCAGTATTTT.

The genes are TRBV11-3 and TRBJ2-4, with D unclear. CDR1 and CDR2 (germline): SGHNT, YENEEA. Deletions cut 0 bases from V and 0 bases from J, with 6 bases between. This CDR3 has 15 amino acids. CDR3 in amino acids: CASSLDRLAKNIQYF. The CDR3 DNA reads as TGTGCCAGCAGCTTAGATCGATTAGCCAAAAACATTCAGTACTTC.

This clone was recorded a few times. The V and J genes are TRBV18 and TRBJ1-6; D unresolved. CDR3 length equals 17 residues. V dropped 8 bases and J dropped 0 bases, with 17 bases sitting between them. CDR1 is KGHSH and CDR2 is LQKENI in the germline V gene. The CDR3 region has the DNA TGTGCCAGCACATCACAACTGGCTAGCTCCTATAATTCACCCCTCCACTTT. It codes for CASTSQLASSYNSPLHF.

The chain recombines TRBV19 with TRBJ1-1; D remains unclear. The CDR3 sequence is 14 residues long. Germline CDR1 is LNHDA and CDR2 is SQIVND (reference sequence). Trimming pared 7 bases from V and 2 bases from J, leaving 14 bases between. The CDR3 reads CASTSWEANTEAFF. The CDR3 region has the DNA TGTGCCAGTACCTCCTGGGAGGCAAACACTGAAGCTTTCTTT.

This clone has a handful of counts. The rearrangement uses TRBV19 and TRBJ2-3; D ambiguous. Trimming cost V 3 bases and J 2 bases, with 9 bases left between them. The CDR3 has 14 amino acids. The germline V gene has CDR1 LNHDA and CDR2 SQIVND (reference sequence). This CDR3 is CASSIGYPTDTQYF. DNA of the CDR3: TGTGCCAGTAGTATCGGTTATCCCACAGATACGCAGTATTTT.

The chain recombines TRBV27 with TRBJ2-3; D is possibly TRBD1 (5 bases). CDR1 and CDR2 from the germline V gene are MNHEY and SMNVEV (reference sequence). With 6 bases removed from V and 2 bases from J, the gap between germline ends came to 24 bases. This CDR3 contains 18 residues. CDR3 nucleotide sequence: TGTGCCAGCAGGCAAGCAATGCGCAGACAGAGAGTCACAGATACGCAGTATTTT. This codes for CASRQAMRRQRVTDTQYF.

This clone was counted ten times or more. The chain combines TRBV6-6 with TRBJ1-3, with D possibly matching TRBD1 (5 bases). Germline CDR1 and CDR2: MNHNY and SVGAGI (reference sequence). The CDR3 contains 13 residues. V gave up 5 bases and J gave up 0 bases, with 5 bases separating them. CDR3 DNA sequence: TGTGCCAGCAGTGACAGCTCTGGAAACACCATATATTTT. The encoded protein is CASSDSSGNTIYF.

A few counts support this clone. The gene calls are TRBV11-2 and TRBJ2-3; 11 bases map to TRBD2. Looked up from germline, CDR1 is SGHAT and CDR2 is FQNNGV. J was trimmed by 8 bases and V by 5 bases; bases with no gene match: 6. The CDR3 is 14 residues long. CDR3 in DNA: TGTGCCAGCAGCCCACTAGCGGGGGTACCTACGCAGTATTTT. It is translated as CASSPLAGVPTQYF.

This clone appeared many times. The chain is built from TRBV27 and TRBJ2-7, with D perhaps matching TRBD1 (6 bases). The V gene lost 2 bases and the J gene lost 2 bases, with 7 bases spanning the gap. Germline-derived CDR1 and CDR2 are MNHEY and SMNVEV (reference sequence). The length of the CDR3 is 13 residues. CDR3 DNA sequence: TGTGCCAGCAGTTTAAGGACAGCCTACGAGCAGTACTTC. Encoded protein: CASSLRTAYEQYF.